This T cell receptor beta chain is from a study of graft-versus-host responses after intestinal transplantation listed by TCRdb under 2021. In terms of the full investigation: Multivisceral, liver-intestinal, or isolated intestinal transplants were received by the recipients. Every recipient was given anti-thymocyte globulin induction, then maintenance tacrolimus and steroids for about 3 years. After intestinal transplantation, graft-versus-host and host-versus-graft alloreactive T cell clones were followed in the graft, circulation and bone marrow using bulk TCR-beta CDR3 sequencing. To identify alloreactive clones, pre-transplant mixed lymphocyte reaction products were sequenced and then compared with unstimulated pre-transplant donor and recipient T cells. The cohort enrolled 24 intestinal transplant recipients, one of whom was a retransplant, and 3 patients without pretransplant specimens were excluded. Donor T cell macrochimerism was defined as a peak of at least 4% donor T cells among recipient peripheral blood mononuclear cells. Rather than being sequenced by the commercial service, samples from a few later patients were sequenced in-house on an Illumina MiSeq and processed with MiXCR. Study-wide findings and limitations: GvH clones were found in recipient bone marrow, and some of the GvH clones appeared earlier in ileal mucosa or blood, which is consistent with an intestinal mucosal origin. Conclusions were limited by the relatively low number and heterogeneity of intestinal transplant patients. Early after transplant, peak levels of circulating GvH clones were found to be associated with declines in HvG clones. High GvH to HvG T cell clonal ratios were observed in the allografts of patients with donor T cell macrochimerism.

Cut back by 2 bases and 0 bases, the V and J ends lie 11 bases apart. The CDR3 sequence holds 17 residues, the cysteine and phenylalanine included. Only CDR3 DNA is held: 51 bases, read in frame from base 1. The CDR1 and CDR2 encoded by the germline V gene are MDHEN and SYDVKM. As regards this clone: Its specific antigen is unknown. There are no base qualities to consult, and no much larger clone falls within one base.

Library generation was performed with the immunoSEQ multiplex PCR assay. For most patients, genomic DNA was isolated with the Qiagen DNeasy Blood and Tissue Kit and shipped frozen to Adaptive Biotechnologies for TCR sequencing. For most patients, high-throughput TCR-beta CDR3 sequencing of genomic DNA was performed by Adaptive Biotechnologies. In the authors' own workflow: Adaptive's ImmunoSEQ software supplied the TCR sequencing data for around 17 patients, while MiXCR and VDJtools were used to process a few other patients. To correct CD4 versus CD8 sorting errors, sequences present in both subsets at a frequency ratio below 5:1 were removed. CDR3 nucleotide sequences shared between donor and recipient were removed because their origin could not be assigned. At least 2-fold expansion over unstimulated cells and a minimum CFSE-low frequency of 0.002% (template counts) or 0.001% (read counts) were required for clones to be classified as alloreactive. Clones were considered mappable if detected in sequenced pre-transplant spleen, lymph node, or MLR CFSE-low populations of the donor or recipient. Cumulative frequency of alloreactive clones was calculated as a percentage of all sequences weighted by copy number. TCRdb stores this immuneACCESS table with in-frame sequences only. Part of the clones is absent; in the studies checked, under half of the shortfall reflects unresolved V genes, and no reason is known for the rest. V and J calls and clone size follow that table, whereas D and trimming were derived from the DNA. For this sample the table gives more than 65,000 clones, of which approximately 84% were detected only once. 0.35% to 0.5% of the sample is held by the ten biggest clonotypes.

The time point label, as the study defines it: cells obtained before transplantation from donor or recipient. CD3+CD4+ and CD3+CD8+ populations were FACS-sorted from unstimulated pre-transplant donor and recipient cells taken from spleen or lymph nodes. This TCR was sampled from a human donor who was the organ donor for an intestinal transplant. The chain uses TRBV28 and TRBJ2-6; no D segment can be confidently identified. The sequences come from unstimulated CD4+ T cells sorted from spleen or lymph node cells, collected before transplant. The nucleotide sequence reads TGTGCCAGCAGTTTAAATCTCGGGTTCTCTGGGGCCAACGTCCTGACTTTC. Its protein product is CASSLNLGFSGANVLTF.